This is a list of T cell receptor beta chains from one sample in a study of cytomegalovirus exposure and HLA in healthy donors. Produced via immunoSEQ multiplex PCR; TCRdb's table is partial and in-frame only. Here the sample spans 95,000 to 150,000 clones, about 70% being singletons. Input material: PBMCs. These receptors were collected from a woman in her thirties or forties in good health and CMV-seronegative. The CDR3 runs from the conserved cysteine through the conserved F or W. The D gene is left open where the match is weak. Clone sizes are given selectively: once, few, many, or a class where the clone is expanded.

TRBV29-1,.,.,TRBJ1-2,CSVEDGTYGYTF,TGCAGCGTTGAAGACGGGACATATGGCTACACCTTC
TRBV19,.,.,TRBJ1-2,CASSPQGRRNGYTF,TGTGCCAGTAGCCCCCAGGGCAGGCGGAATGGCTACACCTTC
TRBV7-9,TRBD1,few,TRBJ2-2,CASRPRGLGNTGELFF,TGTGCCAGCAGGCCCAGGGGGCTAGGTAACACCGGGGAGCTGTTTTTT
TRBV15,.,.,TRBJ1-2,CATTSDGGYGYTF,TGTGCCACCACCTCGGACGGGGGCTATGGCTACACCTTC
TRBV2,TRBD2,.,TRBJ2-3,CASTRLAGHGDTQYF,TGTGCCAGCACCCGGCTAGCGGGGCACGGGGATACGCAGTATTTT
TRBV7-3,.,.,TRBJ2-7,CASSLSDGNYEQYF,TGTGCCAGCAGCTTAAGTGACGGGAACTACGAGCAGTACTTC
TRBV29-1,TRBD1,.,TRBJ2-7,CSAGAGGRGEQYF,TGCAGCGCTGGAGCAGGGGGTAGGGGCGAGCAGTACTTC
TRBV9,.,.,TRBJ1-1,CASSPFPTENTEAFF,TGTGCCAGCAGCCCCTTTCCGACAGAAAACACTGAAGCTTTCTTT
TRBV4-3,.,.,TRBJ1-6,CASSPVKYNSPLHF,TGCGCCAGCAGCCCAGTTAAATATAATTCACCCCTCCACTTT
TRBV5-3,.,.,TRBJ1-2,CARRSPGHGMGVVGYTF,TGTGCCAGACGCAGTCCGGGACACGGAATGGGTGTTGTTGGCTACACCTTC
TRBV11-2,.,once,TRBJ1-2,CASSPAGLIYGYTF,TGTGCCAGCAGCCCCGCGGGACTTATCTATGGCTACACCTTC
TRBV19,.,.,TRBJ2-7,CASSPRPSYEQYF,TGTGCCAGTAGTCCGCGGCCCTCCTACGAGCAGTACTTC
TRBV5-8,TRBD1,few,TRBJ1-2,CASSLWTGEGGYTF,TGTGCCAGCAGCCTGTGGACAGGGGAGGGTGGCTACACCTTC
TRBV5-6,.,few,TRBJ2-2,CASSLGATPRTGELFF,TGTGCCAGCAGCTTGGGGGCTACCCCCCGCACCGGGGAGCTGTTTTTT
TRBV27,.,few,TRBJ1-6,CASSPSSLQTPLHF,TGTGCCAGCAGTCCCTCAAGTTTACAAACACCCCTCCACTTT
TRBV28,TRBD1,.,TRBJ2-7,CASRIGQGYEQYF,TGTGCCAGCAGAATTGGACAGGGGTACGAGCAGTACTTC
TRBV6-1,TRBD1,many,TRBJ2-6,CASHTTGAGANVLTF,TGTGCCAGCCATACCACAGGGGCTGGGGCCAACGTCCTGACTTTC
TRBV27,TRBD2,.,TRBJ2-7,CASSPTILAGYSYEQYF,TGTGCCAGCAGTCCAACCATCCTAGCGGGCTACTCCTACGAGCAGTACTTC
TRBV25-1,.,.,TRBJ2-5,CASSEEGPGETQYF,TGTGCCAGCAGTGAGGAGGGGCCCGGAGAGACCCAGTACTTC
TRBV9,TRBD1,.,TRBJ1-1,CASSPSWDRGGLNTEAFF,TGTGCCAGCAGCCCCTCGTGGGACAGGGGGGGTTTGAACACTGAAGCTTTCTTT
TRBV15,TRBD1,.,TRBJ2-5,CATSRRTGSLQETQYF,TGTGCCACCAGCAGACGGACAGGGTCCCTCCAAGAGACCCAGTACTTC
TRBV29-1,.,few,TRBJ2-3,CSVGWARAGAPWPRYVIGIDTQYF,TGCAGCGTTGGATGGGCCCGGGCAGGGGCCCCATGGCCCCGCTACGTAATAGGAATTGATACGCAGTATTTT
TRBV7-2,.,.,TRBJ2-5,CASSLNGGGETQYF,TGTGCCAGCAGCCTTAATGGCGGTGGAGAGACCCAGTACTTC
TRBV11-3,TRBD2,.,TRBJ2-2,CASSLLAGELAGELFF,TGTGCCAGCAGCTTATTAGCGGGAGAGCTCGCCGGGGAGCTGTTTTTT
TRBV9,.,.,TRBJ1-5,CASSVGGNSNQPPHF,TGTGCCAGCAGCGTAGGAGGGAATAGCAATCAGCCCCCGCATTTT
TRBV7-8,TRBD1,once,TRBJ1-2,CASSQGQGYYGYTF,TGTGCCAGCAGCCAGGGACAGGGGTATTATGGCTACACCTTC
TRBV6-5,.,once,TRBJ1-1,CASSFEVNTEAFF,TGTGCCAGCAGTTTTGAGGTGAACACTGAAGCTTTCTTT
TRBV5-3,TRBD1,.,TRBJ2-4,CASSLQGDLKNIQYF,TGTGCCAGCAGCTTGCAGGGGGATCTCAAAAACATTCAGTACTTC
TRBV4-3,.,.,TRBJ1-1,CASSQVGRPNTEAFF,TGCGCCAGCAGCCAAGTGGGCAGGCCGAACACTGAAGCTTTCTTT
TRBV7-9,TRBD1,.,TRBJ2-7,CASSDRASYEQYF,TGTGCCAGCAGCGACAGGGCCTCCTACGAGCAGTACTTC
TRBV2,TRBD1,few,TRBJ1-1,CASSDRQGNTEAFF,TGTGCCAGCAGTGATCGACAGGGGAACACTGAAGCTTTCTTT
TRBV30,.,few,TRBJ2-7,CAWASSLRRSYEQYF,TGTGCCTGGGCTTCTAGCCTAAGGCGCTCCTACGAGCAGTACTTC
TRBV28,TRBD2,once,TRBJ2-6,CASVAGGGANVLTF,TGTGCCAGCGTAGCGGGGGGTGGGGCCAACGTCCTGACTTTC
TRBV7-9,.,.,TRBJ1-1,CSSSIRQPEAFF,TGTTCCAGCAGCATCCGACAGCCTGAAGCTTTCTTT
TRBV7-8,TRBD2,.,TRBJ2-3,CASSIGLAGGATDTQYF,TGTGCCAGCAGCATAGGACTAGCGGGAGGAGCGACAGATACGCAGTATTTT
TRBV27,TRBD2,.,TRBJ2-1,CASSLGTSGRNEQFF,TGTGCCAGCAGTCTCGGGACTAGCGGGAGAAATGAGCAGTTCTTC
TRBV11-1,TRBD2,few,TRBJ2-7,CASSSDGLALPEQYF,TGTGCCAGCAGCTCCGACGGACTAGCCCTGCCCGAGCAGTACTTC
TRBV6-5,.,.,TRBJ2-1,CASSYSTLAIYNEQFF,TGTGCCAGCAGTTACTCGACCCTAGCGATTTACAATGAGCAGTTCTTC
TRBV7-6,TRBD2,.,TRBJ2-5,CASTSSGRFVTQYF,TGTGCCAGCACTTCTAGCGGGAGATTCGTGACCCAGTACTTC
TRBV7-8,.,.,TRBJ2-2,CASTLSGGLNTGELFF,TGTGCCAGCACCCTATCAGGGGGGCTCAACACCGGGGAGCTGTTTTTT
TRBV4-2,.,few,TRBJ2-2,CASSQAAVATGELFF,TGTGCCAGCAGCCAAGCAGCGGTTGCCACCGGGGAGCTGTTTTTT
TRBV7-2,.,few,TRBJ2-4,CASSLRATSGVGENIQYF,TGTGCCAGCAGCTTACGCGCTACTTCCGGGGTCGGGGAAAACATTCAGTACTTC
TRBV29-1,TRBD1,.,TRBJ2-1,CSVTDRSDNEQFF,TGCAGCGTTACGGACAGGTCCGACAATGAGCAGTTCTTC
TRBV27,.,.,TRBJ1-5,CASSLVWSGSNQPQHF,TGTGCCAGCAGTTTAGTTTGGTCCGGGAGCAATCAGCCCCAGCATTTT
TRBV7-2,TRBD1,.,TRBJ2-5,CASSLVRTGVGETQYF,TGTGCCAGCAGCTTAGTTAGGACAGGGGTAGGAGAGACCCAGTACTTC
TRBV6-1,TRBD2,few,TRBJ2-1,CASTGTSGTEQFF,TGTGCCAGCACCGGGACTAGCGGGACCGAGCAGTTCTTC
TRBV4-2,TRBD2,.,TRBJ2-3,CASSQDFTSGGASADTQYF,TGTGCCAGCAGCCAAGATTTCACTAGCGGTGGCGCTAGCGCAGATACGCAGTATTTT
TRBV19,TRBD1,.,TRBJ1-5,CASSITGGNRQPQHF,TGTGCCAGTAGTATAACAGGGGGGAATCGTCAGCCCCAGCATTTT